These 24 T cell receptor beta chains share one sample of origin, sequenced in a study of T cells in Graves' hyperthyroidism and ophthalmopathy. Authors of the study amplified TCR beta CDR3 regions from RNA transcripts. The HTBI primer set drove a first-round RT-PCR of the TCR CDR3. MiXCR, run by TCRdb on the multiplex PCR reads, gives a single entry per CDR3 protein. The top ten hold about 29% of the sample, which has about 500,000 distinct CDR3 sequences, 15% to 20% seen once. Sequences were obtained from blood. These receptors came from a woman aged 25 to 39 with Graves' ophthalmopathy.

This clonotype came up many times. The J gene is TRBJ2-3, the V gene TRBV27; the D is unclear. This CDR3 is built from 12 residues. Per germline, CDR1 MNHEY and CDR2 SMNVEV (reference sequence). The germline V and J ends were trimmed by 5 bases and 5 bases, with 8 bases remaining between them. CDR3 sequence reads: CASSPNLDTQYF. The CDR3 DNA reads as TGTGCCAGCAGTCCCAACTTAGATACGCAGTATTTT.

The V call is TRBV5-8, the J call TRBJ2-5, with no clear D. V gave up 2 bases and J gave up 2 bases, with 7 bases separating them. CDR1 and CDR2 (germline): SGHTS, YDEGEE. The CDR3 totals 13 residues. The CDR3 region is CASSFGAQETQYF. CDR3 bases: TGTGCCAGCAGCTTCGGAGCTCAAGAGACCCAGTACTTC.

Ten or more counts support this clonotype. V gene TRBV28 combines with J gene TRBJ1-5; a weak D match, TRBD1 (5 bases). The V and J ends lost 3 bases and 5 bases respectively, with 20 bases between them. The CDR3 contains 17 residues. CDR1 is MDHEN and CDR2 is SYDVKM in the germline V gene. The CDR3 spells CASSFPSGGSRYQPQHF. For the CDR3, the DNA is TGTGCCAGCAGTTTTCCCTCCGGGGGAAGTCGATATCAGCCCCAGCATTTT.

This clonotype was detected ten times or more. The rearrangement links TRBV7-3 to TRBJ2-3, with D unresolved. V gave up 6 bases and J gave up 1 base, with 8 bases separating them. CDR3 length: 13 amino acids. The V gene's germline CDR1 is SGHTA and CDR2 FQGTGA. This chain's CDR3 is CASSLSGTDTQYF. CDR3 in DNA: TGTGCCAGCAGTTTATCAGGCACAGATACGCAGTATTTT. The full variable domain, its missing parts supplied by reference TRBV7-3 and TRBJ2-3, is GAGVSQTPSNKVTEKGKYVELRCDPISGHTALYWYRQSLGQGPEFLIYFQGTGAADDSGLPNDRFFAVRPEGSVSTLKIQRTERGDSAVYLCASSLSGTDTQYFGPGTRLTVL.

This clonotype has ten or more counts. V usage is TRBV5-1 and J usage is TRBJ2-1, with unresolved D. V was shortened by 3 bases and J by 7 bases, with 11 bases between the two germline ends. The CDR3 is 13 residues long. CDR1 SGHRS and CDR2 YFSETQ come from the germline V gene. The CDR3 DNA reads as TGCGCCAGCAGCTACCTGGGTCCTAATGAGCAGTTCTTC. As protein: CASSYLGPNEQFF.

This clonotype was recorded at least ten times. The rearrangement joins TRBV28 to TRBJ2-5; D possibly corresponds to TRBD1 (6 bases). There are 13 residues in the CDR3. Trimming left V 4 bases short and J 5 bases short, with 11 bases between. Germline values: CDR1 MDHEN, CDR2 SYDVKM. CDR3 in amino acids: CASSSGRGETQYF. For the CDR3, the DNA is TGTGCCAGCAGTTCGGGCAGGGGTGAGACCCAGTACTTC.

This clonotype was seen many times. The chain employs TRBV30 and TRBJ2-7; D is uncertain. This CDR3 spans 13 amino acids. Germline V gene data show CDR1 as GTSNPN and CDR2 as SVGIG (reference sequence). V lost 0 bases to trimming and J lost 1 base, with 7 bases between them. DNA for the CDR3: TGTGCCTGGAGTGTTGGGAATTCCTACGAGCAGTACTTC. Encoded protein: CAWSVGNSYEQYF.

The chain couples TRBV20-1 to TRBJ2-3, with 11 bases aligning to TRBD1. CDR3 size: 15 residues. Looked up from germline, CDR1 is DFQATT and CDR2 is SNEGSKA (reference sequence). V dropped 5 bases and J dropped 4; count of bases not matched to a gene: 8. The CDR3 DNA is TGCAGTGCTCCACCGGGACAGGGGGGATCAGATACGCAGTATTTT. Translating it yields CSAPPGQGGSDTQYF.

This clonotype appeared a few times. The rearrangement uses TRBV6-1 and TRBJ1-2; 8 bases agree with TRBD1. Germline V lookup: CDR1 MNHNS, CDR2 SASEGT. The CDR3 covers 15 residues. J lost 4 bases, V lost 6 bases, and 10 bases had no gene match. The chain's CDR3 is CASSPRQGTGYGYTF. The DNA for the CDR3 is TGTGCCAGCAGCCCTAGACAGGGGACGGGCTATGGCTACACCTTC.

The J gene is TRBJ1-1, the V gene TRBV5-1; D is unresolved. The CDR3 has 15 amino acids. V was shortened by 2 bases and J by 0 bases, with 11 bases between the two germline ends. Per germline, CDR1 SGHRS and CDR2 YFSETQ. The CDR3 loop reads CASSFGPELNTEAFF. CDR3 nucleotides: TGCGCCAGCAGCTTTGGACCCGAATTGAACACTGAAGCTTTCTTT.

This clonotype came up many times. V gene TRBV7-2 combines with J gene TRBJ2-3; D uncertain. V was trimmed by 1 base and J by 0 bases, leaving 11 bases between them. Germline V gene sequence: CDR1 SGHTA, CDR2 FQGNSA. The CDR3 covers 16 residues. CDR3 DNA sequence: TGTGCCAGCAGCTTAGTACACACACCTAGCACAGATACGCAGTATTTT. It codes for CASSLVHTPSTDTQYF.

The chain carries TRBV27 and TRBJ2-5; D is ambiguous. Per the germline V gene, CDR1 is MNHEY and CDR2 is SMNVEV (reference sequence). The V and J ends lost 8 bases and 10 bases respectively, with 11 bases between them. The CDR3 consists of 10 residues. In nucleotides, the CDR3 is TGTGCCAGCCCGCCAGAAAACCAGTACTTC. This codes for CASPPENQYF.

This clonotype came up many times. V is TRBV6-2 or TRBV6-3 and J is TRBJ2-5, with D tentatively TRBD2 (6 bases). Trimming took off 5 bases at V and 5 bases at J, with 24 bases between the two ends. The CDR3 is made up of 17 amino acids. The germline gives CDR1 MNHEY, CDR2 SVGEGT. The DNA of the CDR3 is TGTGCCAGCAGTGTGATTCTGGTATCCGGGGGATATGAGACCCAGTACTTC. Translation gives CASSVILVSGGYETQYF.

Remarks on this clonotype: A single base separates this from a much larger clone, so it may be a read error. V and J are TRBV12-3 or TRBV12-4 and TRBJ2-7; the match to TRBD2 covers 7 bases. With 9 bases clipped from V and 7 bases from J, the junction kept 15 bases outside the gene matches. The CDR3 covers 14 residues. The CDR3 loop is CASRPGPGGGEQYF. The CDR3, as DNA: TGTGCCAGTCGGCCGGGGCCGGGGGGAGGTGAGCAGTACTTC.

The genes are TRBV7-3 and TRBJ2-1; D is unclear. The CDR3 is 13 amino acids. Germline assignment: CDR1 SGHTA and CDR2 FQGTGA. Trimming took off 2 bases at V and 4 bases at J, with 6 bases between the two ends. Here the CDR3 DNA reads TGTGCCAGCAGCTTACGTGTGTACAATGAGCAGTTCTTC. It is translated as CASSLRVYNEQFF.

This clonotype was seen at least ten times. This chain connects TRBV6-6 to TRBJ2-3; TRBD2 is a possible D gene (5 bases). Germline CDR1 MNHNY, CDR2 SVGAGI (reference sequence). This CDR3 is built from 18 residues. The V end was cut by 0 bases, the J end by 3 bases, with 19 bases between. CDR3 residues: CASSYSRDSASKTDTQYF. Here the CDR3 DNA reads TGTGCCAGCAGTTACTCGCGTGATAGCGCCTCGAAGACAGATACGCAGTATTTT.

This clonotype was seen ten or more times. The chain joins TRBV28 to TRBJ1-5; TRBD1 is a possible D gene (6 bases). The CDR3 loop spans 14 amino acids. V was shortened by 1 base and J by 6 bases, with 10 bases between the two germline ends. Germline values: CDR1 MDHEN, CDR2 SYDVKM. CDR3 sequence reads: CASSLLGGRQPQHF. The CDR3 DNA reads TGTGCCAGCAGTTTATTGGGGGGCCGTCAGCCCCAGCATTTT.

This clonotype was observed at least ten times. The chain links TRBV6-2 or TRBV6-3 to TRBJ2-7; 11 nucleotides agree with TRBD1. Per the germline V gene, CDR1 is MNHEY and CDR2 is SVGEGT. Trimming removed 6 bases from V and 4 bases from J; junction bases left unmatched: 17. This CDR3 is built from 18 residues. CDR3 DNA: TGTGCCAGCAGCCCTGGACAGGGGGCTTACGGGAGCGGATACGAGCAGTACTTC. It is translated as CASSPGQGAYGSGYEQYF.

The rearrangement links TRBV7-2 to TRBJ2-3, with D tentatively TRBD1 (5 bases). Trimming stripped 10 bases from V and 0 bases from J, with 14 bases between. Germline CDR1 is SGHTA and CDR2 is FQGNSA. CDR3 length: 14 amino acids. The CDR3, as DNA: TGTGCCAACAGGATAGCAGTTAGCACAGATACGCAGTATTTT. This encodes CANRIAVSTDTQYF.

Ten or more counts support this clonotype. The chain has TRBV12-3 or TRBV12-4 and TRBJ2-1, with TRBD1 identical over 7 bases. The V segment lost 6 bases and the J segment 5 bases; nucleotides outside the gene matches: 7. This CDR3 is 14 amino acids long. The CDR3 bases are TGTGCCAGCAGCGGACAGGCGGTCGACAATGAGCAGTTCTTC. Its translation: CASSGQAVDNEQFF.

For the CDR3, the DNA is TGTGCCAGCAGCTTAGCTGGGGGATTTGGAAACACCATATATTTT. As protein: CASSLAGGFGNTIYF. The J gene is TRBJ1-3, the V gene TRBV7-2; tentatively, D is TRBD1 (5 bases). Trimming shortened V by 0 bases and J by 3 bases, and 9 bases separated the two germline ends. Germline values: CDR1 SGHTA, CDR2 FQGNSA. This CDR3 region has 15 residues.

This clonotype was observed a handful of times. V and J are TRBV7-3 and TRBJ2-1; D gene uncertain. This CDR3 is built from 12 residues. The ends were cut back, 5 bases at V and 4 bases at J, with 6 bases in the middle. The germline V gene has CDR1 SGHTA and CDR2 FQGTGA. The CDR3 region is CASSQEYNEQFF. The CDR3 nucleotides read TGTGCCAGCAGCCAGGAATACAATGAGCAGTTCTTC.

This clonotype has at least ten counts. V is TRBV28 and J is TRBJ1-2; D gene ambiguous. The CDR3 totals 16 residues. V dropped 6 bases and J dropped 8 bases, with 25 bases sitting between them. Per germline, CDR1 MDHEN and CDR2 SYDVKM. The CDR3 bases are TGTGCCAGCAGCACCGGCCCCGCGGGCCGAAGGGAAGGCTACACCTTC. Protein sequence: CASSTGPAGRREGYTF.

In this sample, this clonotype turned up a few times. The rearrangement links TRBV6-5 to TRBJ2-2; the match to TRBD2 covers 9 bases. The length of the CDR3 is 16 residues. Germline V gives CDR1 MNHEY, CDR2 SVGAGI. With 0 bases clipped from V and 7 bases from J, the junction kept 6 bases outside the gene matches. CDR3 protein: CASSYSASGIGGELFF. The CDR3 DNA reads as TGTGCCAGCAGTTACTCGGCTAGCGGGATCGGCGGGGAGCTGTTTTTT.